The rows below give T cell receptor beta chains drawn from one sample of a study of T cells in Graves' hyperthyroidism and ophthalmopathy. TCRdb passed the multiplex PCR reads through MiXCR, listing each CDR3 protein once. Seen here are about 700,000 distinct CDR3 sequences, around 13% observed once, and the top ten hold roughly 10%. The sample consisted of blood. Receptors originate from a woman between 18 and 29 years old with Graves' hyperthyroidism. Each CDR3 is given with its conserved first and last residue. A D gene is named only where the DNA matches it firmly. Only some rows state a clone size, as once, few, many or a class for expanded clones.

>TRBJ1-3|few|-|TRBV12-3/TRBV12-4
CASSLGKGPYSGNTIYF
>TRBJ2-1|-|TRBD2|TRBV10-3
CASWAGGGGYNEQFF
>TRBJ1-2|many|-|TRBV7-9
CASSLDLPNYGYTF
>TRBJ2-7|-|-|TRBV18
CASSPRAGSSSYEQYF
>TRBJ2-1|many|TRBD2|TRBV2
CASSEATPWTSGIYEQFF
>TRBJ1-6|-|-|TRBV4-3
CASSQEGRRNSPLHF
>TRBJ2-1|many|-|TRBV7-7
CASSLGRAGLNEQFF
>TRBJ2-7|many|-|TRBV2
CASRPGTGDYEQYF
>TRBJ2-7|-|-|TRBV6-1
CAGRASSGYEQYF
>TRBJ2-1|many|TRBD2|TRBV4-1
CASSSMGLAGGDEQFF
>TRBJ2-1|few|TRBD2|TRBV4-2
CASSQVSSGIVEQFF
>TRBJ2-3|-|-|TRBV7-9
CASSFGSSQYF
>TRBJ1-2|few|-|TRBV13
CASRFRGASTYGYTF
>TRBJ2-1|many|-|TRBV7-8
CASSPTEGDNEQFF
>TRBJ1-1|many|-|TRBV28
CASSLSGVGTEAFF
>TRBJ2-1|-|TRBD2|TRBV29-1
CSVRRGGRGNEQFF
>TRBJ1-3|-|-|TRBV5-6
CASSLMGYRPGNTIYF
>TRBJ1-2|many|-|TRBV3-1
CASSQNPGPAAARGYTF
>TRBJ2-1|few|-|TRBV24-1
CATIDGNNEQFF
>TRBJ2-1|few|TRBD2|TRBV20-1
CSARDSGPRKGNEQFF
>TRBJ2-3|few|TRBD2|TRBV6-1
CASSSSGSSDTQYF
>TRBJ2-1|many|-|TRBV7-9
CASSSKWTDYNEQFF
>TRBJ2-7|-|TRBD2|TRBV4-2
CASSQGTSGKPYEQYF
>TRBJ2-1|few|-|TRBV13
CASSPGRILKQFF
>TRBJ2-7|-|-|TRBV7-2
CASSSRGFPAYEQYF
>TRBJ2-7|many|-|TRBV28
CASSPPGAGEYEQYF